Here is one T cell receptor (beta chain) with its context. Adults between roughly 18 and 95 years of age took part from more than 20 US areas. This entry is derived from a study of blood T cell repertoires in COVID-19. Whole-study context: Collection of acute and convalescent COVID-19 samples took place in the United States, Italy and Spain. PBMCs, B-cell-depleted T cells, or T cells were the source of the cDNA or gDNA that made up the material.

Profiled with immunoSEQ multiplex PCR; TCRdb holds only in-frame clones, not every one. This sample has over 200,000 clones; under 85% occur once, and the top ten carry 1.8%. Germline loops: CDR1 SGDLS, CDR2 YYNGEE. V was trimmed by 2 bases and J by 2 bases, leaving 11 bases between them. There are 14 residues in the CDR3. This chain uses TRBV9 with TRBJ2-7; D perhaps matches TRBD1 (6 bases). The receptor's source is a man aged 55 to 70 who had recovered from COVID-19. Specimen: PBMCs or T cells enriched from blood (not recorded which). CDR3 bases: TGTGCCAGCAGCGTTGGACAGAATACCTACGAGCAGTACTTC. This encodes CASSVGQNTYEQYF.